This TCR beta chain comes out of a study of blood T cells in healthy people across ages (dated by TCRdb to about 2015). The study in broad terms: Template switching captured roughly one uniquely barcoded TCR beta cDNA molecule per two T cells in model experiments. To track age-related changes in TCR beta repertoire diversity, the study relied on deep sequencing normalized with unique cDNA molecular identifiers. Four age groups were formed from the donors: young (average about 16 years), middle-aged (approximately 39), aged (62) and long-lived (82). Donors of different ages were randomly distributed across sequencing lanes to avoid experimental bias. Using the same blood draw, the study looked at two additional independent replicas of 1 million unique cDNA reads for two donors, one aged 18 to 30 and the other aged 80 or older.

On the study overall, not on this receptor specifically: Conclusive comparison of naive and antigen-experienced compartments was prevented by the profiling of bulk unsorted PBMCs. Donor CMV infection status was unknown, potentially confounding age-related changes in expanded clonotypes. Estimates of total diversity based on one million sequenced T cells were considered lower bounds and underestimates. Observed TCR beta diversity per million T cells fell roughly linearly with age, and a significant reduction was already apparent by age about 36. The percentage of naive T cells measured by flow cytometry correlated strongly with observed TCR beta diversity. Compared with the aged group, more naive CD4+ T cells, fewer expanded clones and increased TCR diversity were shown by the long-lived group, suggesting age selection.

In the germline V gene (reference sequence), CDR1 corresponds to SEHNR and CDR2 to FQNEAQ. The CDR3 runs 15 residues from the cysteine to the phenylalanine. Here the CDR3 DNA is all that survives: 45 bases in frame from base 1. V gives up 2 bases and J gives up 0 bases, and the segment between their germline ends measures 8 bases. This clonotype was counted many times. Its antigen target is currently unknown. Per-base qualities were not stored, and no clone one base away is much larger. Receptor amplification or capture employed 5' RACE. Instrument on record: Illumina HiSeq 2500. A second PCR of about 7 to 12 cycles was performed with a sample-barcoded 5' primer and a J-beta primer mix. A template-switch 5' adaptor carrying 12 random nucleotides introduced a unique molecular identifier onto each TCR beta cDNA molecule. Each sample yielded at least 3 million CDR3-containing paired-end reads. The Mint cDNA synthesis kit, primed by a TRBC-specific oligonucleotide, was used to synthesize first-strand cDNA from all RNA. After uracil-DNA glycosylase treatment, a first 18-cycle PCR used universal primers M1SS and BC2_uni_R on all cDNA. In the original analysis: For normalization, 1 million high-quality reads were randomly selected from each sample, with every read carrying a distinct molecular identifier. Reads sharing molecular identifiers were discarded rather than binned into consensus sequences. MiTCR, with a Q25 quality threshold and the strictest error-elimination algorithm, was used for CDR3 identification, clonotype clustering and error correction. A nonparametric unseen species model using Euler transformation provided a lower-bound estimate of total TCR beta diversity. TCRdb cleaned the public reads at Q25 with fastp, built clones with MiXCR and kept in-frame beta chains. A single entry per CDR3 protein holds the most common genes and DNA from its merged rows. These V and J calls originate from TCRdb's pipeline instead of the authors' own analysis. The sample yields 1.2 million to 1.5 million distinct CDR3 sequences; 45% to 70% were counted once. Clones ranked in the top ten supply 5.5% to 8% of the sample.

The donors were some 36 Caucasian individuals from Russia, aged 6 to 90 years, who were systemically healthy. Each donor gave 8 to 10 milliliters of peripheral blood, drawn into EDTA-treated Vacutainer tubes. Ficoll-Paque density-gradient centrifugation was used to isolate PBMCs, with at least 7 million obtained per sample. Total RNA was extracted from PBMCs with Trizol reagent, with at least 5 micrograms obtained per sample. Naive CD45RAhigh/CD27high T cell percentages were measured by flow cytometry on a PBMC aliquot from every donor. The rearrangement joined TRBV7-9 to TRBJ2-1; the D gene cannot be named for sure. Sequencing used blood. This clonotype was obtained from a young man in good health. For the CDR3, the sequence is CASSLLGNSYNEQFF. The sequence in DNA is TGTGCCAGCAGCTTATTAGGTAACTCCTACAATGAGCAGTTCTTC.